This T cell receptor (beta chain) came from a study of identical twins. TCRdb passed the 5' RACE reads through MiXCR, listing each CDR3 protein once. The table has approximately 250,000 distinct CDR3 sequences, 6.5% seen once; the top ten hold about 14%. These records were also assigned to another study, of T cells expressing NK-cell markers.

Sequences were obtained from CD8+ T cells sorted from blood. This TCR came from a woman younger than 30 in good health.

CDR3 nucleotides: TGCAGTGCGAGACTACTCGAGCAGTTCTTC. It yields the protein CSARLLEQFF. The chain has TRBV20-1 and TRBJ2-1; weak D call: TRBD2 (5 bases). The CDR3 covers 10 residues. The germline V and J ends were trimmed by 6 bases and 10 bases, with 10 bases remaining between them. Germline V gives CDR1 DFQATT, CDR2 SNEGSKA (reference sequence).